One sample yielded the 23 T cell receptor beta chains listed below, sequenced in a study of cytomegalovirus exposure and HLA in healthy donors. Primers included in the PCR were 60 Vbeta and 13 Jbeta primers. Clones were read by immunoSEQ multiplex PCR, and TCRdb kept only the in-frame ones, dropping some. The table includes approximately 190,000 clones, 82% detected once. Sample: PBMCs. The receptors here all came from a woman between 18 and 30 years old in good health and CMV-seronegative.

The genes are TRBV30 and TRBJ2-7; 14 nucleotides align to TRBD2. Trimming cost V 5 bases and J 5 bases; bases outside gene matches: 14. Per the germline V gene, CDR1 is GTSNPN and CDR2 is SVGIG (reference sequence). The CDR3 covers 17 residues. The chain's CDR3 is CAWLGGPTSGRAHEQYF. In nucleotides, the CDR3 is TGTGCCTGGCTTGGAGGGCCGACTAGCGGGAGGGCGCACGAGCAGTACTTC.

The chain combines TRBV30 with TRBJ2-3, with 11 bases that match TRBD2. The germline CDR1 and CDR2 sequences are GTSNPN and SVGIG (reference sequence). V shed 1 base and J 1 base; nucleotides not matched to a gene: 13. The CDR3 is made up of 19 amino acids. CDR3 in amino acids: CAWSETSGVKFFGTDTQYF. The CDR3 DNA is TGTGCCTGGAGTGAGACTAGCGGGGTTAAGTTTTTTGGCACAGATACGCAGTATTTT.

The gene calls are TRBV4-1 and TRBJ2-1; 10 nucleotides align to TRBD2. The CDR3 covers 19 residues. The trim removed 0 bases at V and 6 bases at J, leaving 14 bases unmatched. Germline V gives CDR1 MGHRA, CDR2 YSYEKL. CDR3 DNA sequence: TGCGCCAGCAGCCAAGATGGTTCTTCCGGGCTAGCGGGAGTCAATGAGCAGTTCTTC. Protein: CASSQDGSSGLAGVNEQFF.

The chain couples TRBV27 to TRBJ2-7, with 10 bases aligning to TRBD1. V trimming: 5 bases; J trimming: 3 bases; junction bases outside the gene matches: 4. CDR1 is MNHEY and CDR2 is SMNVEV in the germline V gene (reference sequence). This CDR3 spans 14 amino acids. CDR3 amino acids: CASSRDRGFYEQYF. CDR3 nucleotide sequence: TGTGCCAGCAGTCGGGACAGGGGCTTCTACGAGCAGTACTTC.

The rearrangement joins TRBV6-5 to TRBJ2-7; tentatively, D is TRBD2 (6 bases). The germline V and J ends were trimmed by 5 bases and 13 bases, with 18 bases remaining between them. Per the germline V gene, CDR1 is MNHEY and CDR2 is SVGAGI. The CDR3 has 12 amino acids. The CDR3 region is CASSPSPGGLYF. CDR3 sequence (DNA): TGTGCCAGCAGTCCTTCCCCCGGGGGATTATACTTC.

The J gene is TRBJ1-1, the V gene TRBV7-3; a weak D match, TRBD1 (6 bases). The length of the CDR3 is 16 residues. Germline lookup yields CDR1 SGHTA and CDR2 FQGTGA. V lost 1 base and J 1 base, leaving 13 bases between the germline ends. In DNA form, the CDR3 reads TGTGCCAGCAGCTTAAGGCCAGGGGCGCGGAACACTGAAGCTTTCTTT. The encoded protein is CASSLRPGARNTEAFF.

The CDR3 nucleotides read TGCAGCGGGGGGGGCAGCACAGATACGCAGTATTTT. Its protein product is CSGGGSTDTQYF. V usage is TRBV29-1 and J usage is TRBJ2-3; perhaps TRBD2 as D (7 bases). V was cut by 7 bases and J by 0 bases, with 8 bases left in between. This CDR3 contains 12 residues. Germline-derived CDR1 and CDR2 are SQVTM and ANQGSEA.

Comment on this clone: Its ends do not fully match the called genes, so a read error is possible. The chain uses TRBV5-6 and TRBJ2-1; D perhaps matches TRBD1 (7 bases). Germline-derived CDR1 and CDR2 are SGHDT and YYEEEE. The CDR3 extends over 11 amino acids. The CDR3 DNA is TGTGCCAGCACCTTGGAGGGGGCTGAGCTCTTC. Translated: CASTLEGAELF.

The V call is TRBV7-9, the J call TRBJ2-2, with 8 bases lining up with TRBD1. Unmatched junction bases numbered 8, after V lost 2 bases and J lost 6 bases. Germline CDR1 is SEHNR and CDR2 is FQNEAQ (reference sequence). This CDR3 has 16 amino acids. CDR3 bases: TGTGCCAGCAGCTTATCTTACAGGGGGGAATCCGGGGAGCTGTTTTTT. Residues: CASSLSYRGESGELFF.

The chain has TRBV7-6 and TRBJ2-7, with a tentative D call TRBD2 (5 bases). The germline gives CDR1 SGHVS, CDR2 FNYEAQ. V shed 5 bases and J shed 4 bases, with 9 bases lying between them. This CDR3 has 12 amino acids. CDR3 protein: CASSPTGYEQYF. CDR3 DNA: TGTGCCAGCAGCCCGACGGGGTACGAGCAGTACTTC.

The chain links TRBV28 to TRBJ2-1; possible D gene TRBD1, 5 bases. Per germline, CDR1 MDHEN and CDR2 SYDVKM. CDR3 length equals 13 residues. V shed 5 bases and J shed 4 bases, with 9 bases lying between them. As DNA, the CDR3 is TGTGCCAGCAGTCCGGCAGGGTACAATGAGCAGTTCTTC. The encoded protein is CASSPAGYNEQFF.

The chain is built from TRBV9 and TRBJ2-5; 7 bases fit TRBD2. The germline gives CDR1 SGDLS, CDR2 YYNGEE. V dropped 4 bases and J dropped 4; count of bases not matched to a gene: 4. This CDR3 contains 13 residues. The DNA for the CDR3 is TGTGCCAGCAGCCTTACGGGAGGAGAGACCCAGTACTTC. This gives the protein CASSLTGGETQYF.

The genes are TRBV18 and TRBJ1-2, with TRBD1 matching over 12 bases. This CDR3 contains 15 residues. With 2 bases clipped from V and 3 bases from J, the junction kept 1 base outside the gene matches. CDR1 is KGHSH, CDR2 LQKENI, per germline. CDR3 in amino acids: CASSPRDRGHYGYTF. The CDR3 DNA is TGTGCCAGCTCACCAAGGGACAGGGGGCACTATGGCTACACCTTC.

This clone was seen a handful of times. The chain carries TRBV7-7 and TRBJ2-2; tentative D call: TRBD2 (6 bases). V was pared by 1 base and J by 5 bases, with 11 bases between. CDR1 and CDR2 from the germline V gene are SSHAT and FNYEAQ (reference sequence). The CDR3 length is 15 residues. The CDR3 DNA follows: TGTGCCAGCAGCTTAGATACAGGAGGGACCGGGGAGCTGTTTTTT. Its translation: CASSLDTGGTGELFF.

J is TRBJ2-2 and V is TRBV7-6, with D unresolved. The CDR3 is made up of 14 amino acids. Germline V CDR1 and CDR2: SGHVS, FNYEAQ. With 1 base removed from V and 6 bases from J, the gap between germline ends came to 9 bases. The CDR3 is CASSLGSQAGELFF. CDR3 bases: TGTGCCAGCAGCTTAGGCTCCCAGGCCGGGGAGCTGTTTTTT.

The chain uses TRBV5-6 and TRBJ2-3; 9 bases are shared with TRBD1. The CDR3 runs to 15 residues. From germline, CDR1 is SGHDT and CDR2 YYEEEE. With V trimmed by 1 base and J by 3 bases, 3 bases remained unmatched. CDR3 region: CASSLYGTGTDTQYF. The DNA for the CDR3 is TGTGCCAGCAGCTTGTACGGGACAGGGACAGATACGCAGTATTTT.

For the CDR3, the DNA is TGTGCCAGCAGCTTTGTCTACGCGGACTACAATGAGCAGTTCTTC. Translated, it gives CASSFVYADYNEQFF. This chain connects TRBV5-6 to TRBJ2-1; D remains unclear. CDR1 SGHDT and CDR2 YYEEEE come from the germline V gene. The V gene lost 2 bases and the J gene lost 3 bases, with 12 bases spanning the gap. This CDR3 comprises 15 residues.

The V call is TRBV27, the J call TRBJ1-1; D not resolved. V was pared by 4 bases and J by 4 bases, with 10 bases between. Germline-derived CDR1 and CDR2 are MNHEY and SMNVEV (reference sequence). The CDR3 runs 13 residues. The CDR3 region is CASSSLSFTEAFF. CDR3 DNA: TGTGCCAGCAGTTCCCTCAGTTTCACTGAAGCTTTCTTT.

The V call is TRBV5-1, the J call TRBJ2-1; 8 bases match TRBD2. Unmatched junction bases numbered 5, after V lost 3 bases and J lost 3 bases. This CDR3 is built from 15 residues. CDR1 is SGHRS, CDR2 YFSETQ, per germline. CDR3 amino acids: CASSWSSGVYNEQFF. CDR3 sequence (DNA): TGCGCCAGCAGCTGGAGTAGCGGGGTCTACAATGAGCAGTTCTTC.

The J gene is TRBJ2-7, the V gene TRBV19; TRBD2 is a possible D gene (5 bases). V lost 7 bases and J 2 bases, leaving 18 bases between the germline ends. This CDR3 contains 15 residues. From germline, CDR1 is LNHDA and CDR2 SQIVND (reference sequence). CDR3 coding DNA: TGTGCCAGTACCTCCGGAGGCGGGCCTCCCTACGAGCAGTACTTC. Translated: CASTSGGGPPYEQYF.

The V and J genes are TRBV6-5 and TRBJ1-5, with a tentative D call TRBD1 (6 bases). This CDR3 contains 13 residues. Germline lookup yields CDR1 MNHEY and CDR2 SVGAGI. Between the trimmed V and J ends, which lost 8 bases and 3 bases, there was a span of 11 bases. Here the CDR3 DNA reads TGTGCCAGCTCTTACAGGGCCAATCAGCCCCAGCATTTT. Protein product: CASSYRANQPQHF.

CDR3 loop: CSVQGTSGGARVYDEQFF. The CDR3 nucleotides read TGCAGCGTTCAAGGGACTAGCGGGGGGGCCCGGGTATACGATGAGCAGTTCTTC. The genes are TRBV29-1 and TRBJ2-1; TRBD2 agrees at 16 bases. The J segment lost 8 bases and the V segment lost 5 bases, leaving 15 bases of the junction unmatched. The CDR3 length is 18 residues. Per germline, CDR1 SQVTM and CDR2 ANQGSEA.

The rearrangement joins TRBV5-1 to TRBJ2-1, with a possible D match to TRBD2 (5 bases). This CDR3 has 15 amino acids. Germline V gene sequence: CDR1 SGHRS, CDR2 YFSETQ. The V end was cut by 4 bases, the J end by 0 bases, with 11 bases between. CDR3 nucleotides: TGCGCCAGCAGCGAGAACGGGAACTCCTACAATGAGCAGTTCTTC. The encoded protein is CASSENGNSYNEQFF. Drawing the rest from reference TRBV5-1 and TRBJ2-1, the complete variable domain is KAGVTQTPRYLIKTRGQQVTLSCSPISGHRSVSWYQQTPGQGLQFLFEYFSETQRNKGNFPGRFSGRQFSNSRSEMNVSTLELGDSALYLCASSENGNSYNEQFFGPGTRLTVL.